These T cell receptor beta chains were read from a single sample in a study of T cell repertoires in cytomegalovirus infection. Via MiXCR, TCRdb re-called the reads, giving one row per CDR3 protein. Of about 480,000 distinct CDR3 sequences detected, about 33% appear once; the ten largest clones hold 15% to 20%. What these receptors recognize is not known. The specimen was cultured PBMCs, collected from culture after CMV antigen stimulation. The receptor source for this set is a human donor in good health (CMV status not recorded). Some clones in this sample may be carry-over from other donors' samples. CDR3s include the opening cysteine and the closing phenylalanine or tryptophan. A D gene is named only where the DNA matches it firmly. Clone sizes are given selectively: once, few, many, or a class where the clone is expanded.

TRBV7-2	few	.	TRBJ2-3	TGTGCCAGCAGCCGACGGGATAACCCTATCGATACGCAGTATTTT	CASSRRDNPIDTQYF
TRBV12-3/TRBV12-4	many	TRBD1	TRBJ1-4	TGTGCCAGCAGTGACGGGACAGAAGCTAATGAAAAACTGTTTTTT	CASSDGTEANEKLFF
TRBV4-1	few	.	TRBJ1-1	TGCGCCAGCAGACAGGGATTTGGGGCAATCCACACTGAAGCTTTCTTT	CASRQGFGAIHTEAFF
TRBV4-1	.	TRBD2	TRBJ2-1	TGCGCCAGCAGCCAGGAACTAGCGGCGGGTCCCTACAATGAGCAGTTCTTC	CASSQELAAGPYNEQFF
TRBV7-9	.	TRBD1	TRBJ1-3	TGTGCCAGCAGCTCAGAACAGGGGCCAGGAAACACCATATATTTT	CASSSEQGPGNTIYF
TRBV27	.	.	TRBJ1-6	TGTGCCAGCAGTTCCTTTCCCCAGAATTCACCCCTCCACTTT	CASSSFPQNSPLHF
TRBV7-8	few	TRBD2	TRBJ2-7	TGTGCCAGCAGCTTAGCGGGGAGGGGCCCCTACGAGCAGTACTTC	CASSLAGRGPYEQYF
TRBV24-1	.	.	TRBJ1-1	TGTGCCACCAGTGAGGGTGGAAATGGTGAAGCTTTCTTT	CATSEGGNGEAFF
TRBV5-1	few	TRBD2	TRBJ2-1	TGCGCCAGCAGCTGGGGACTAGCGGGATACAATGAGCAGTTCTTC	CASSWGLAGYNEQFF
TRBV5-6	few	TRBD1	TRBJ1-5	TGTGCCAGCAGCTTGTCCGGGACAGCGTATCAGCCCCAGCATTTT	CASSLSGTAYQPQHF
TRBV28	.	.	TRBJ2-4	TGTGCCAGCGGCCTGGGAAGTCGGGACATTCAGTACTTC	CASGLGSRDIQYF
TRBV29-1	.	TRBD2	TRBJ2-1	TGCAGCGTGGGCGGGACTAGCGGGAGTTTTTCCTACAATGAGCAGTTCTTC	CSVGGTSGSFSYNEQFF
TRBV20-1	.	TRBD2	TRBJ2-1	TGCAGTGCTAGGTCAAGCGGGAGGGGCGATGAGCAGTTCTTC	CSARSSGRGDEQFF
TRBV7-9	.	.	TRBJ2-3	TGTGCCAGCAGCTTAGTGGGCCAGTCTGGGGACGCAGATACGCAGTATTTT	CASSLVGQSGDADTQYF
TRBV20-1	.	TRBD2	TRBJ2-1	TGCAGTGCTAGCGGGGCTCTAGCGGGATACAATGAGCAGTTCTTC	CSASGALAGYNEQFF
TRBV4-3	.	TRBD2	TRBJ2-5	TGCGCCAGCAGCCAAGAGCCCAGCGGGAGTAGCGAGACCCAGTACTTC	CASSQEPSGSSETQYF
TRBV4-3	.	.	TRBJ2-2	TGCGCCAGCAGCCAGAGTACCCAGGGTACCGGGGAGCTGTTTTTT	CASSQSTQGTGELFF
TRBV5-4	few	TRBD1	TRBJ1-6	TGTGCCAGCAGCGACCGACAGGGGACGGGCTCACCCCTCCACTTT	CASSDRQGTGSPLHF
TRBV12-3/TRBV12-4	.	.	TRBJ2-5	TGTGCCAGCAGGATAGACAGTCAAGAGACCCAGTACTTC	CASRIDSQETQYF
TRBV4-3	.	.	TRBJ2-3	TGCGCCAGCAGCCAAGAAGCCAGGGGAAGCACAGATACGCAGTATTTT	CASSQEARGSTDTQYF
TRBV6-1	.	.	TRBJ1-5	TGTGCCAGCAGTGCCCCCCGGGGGGGATATAGCAATCAGCCCCAGCATTTT	CASSAPRGGYSNQPQHF
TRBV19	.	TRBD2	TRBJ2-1	TGTGCCAGTAGTCCATTTAGCGGGAGCGTCTACAATGAGCAGTTCTTC	CASSPFSGSVYNEQFF
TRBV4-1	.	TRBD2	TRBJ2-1	TGCGCCAGCAGCCAAGGCCCCCCTAGCGGACAGTTCTTC	CASSQGPPSGQFF
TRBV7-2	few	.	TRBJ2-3	TGTGCCAGCAGCTTAGCTGGTGCAGGTGGTGATACGCAGTATTTT	CASSLAGAGGDTQYF
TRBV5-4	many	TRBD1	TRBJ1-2	TGTGCCAGCAGCGTGAGGCAGACAGGGGAGGTTGGCTACACCTTC	CASSVRQTGEVGYTF
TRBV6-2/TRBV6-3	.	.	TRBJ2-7	TGTGCCAGCAGAAGGGACCTCGGGCGAGAGCAGTACTTC	CASRRDLGREQYF
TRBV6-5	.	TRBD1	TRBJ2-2	TGTGCCAGCCCGTCCGCGACAGGGGGCATCGGGGAGCTGTTTTTT	CASPSATGGIGELFF
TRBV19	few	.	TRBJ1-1	TGTGCCAGTAGTACAGCCCGGGACACTGAAGCTTTCTTT	CASSTARDTEAFF
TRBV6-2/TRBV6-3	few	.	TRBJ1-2	TGTGCCAGCAGTTACACCGACAGAAACTATGGCTACACCTTC	CASSYTDRNYGYTF
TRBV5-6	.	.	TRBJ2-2	TGTGCCAGCAGCTTGGCCAGCAAGGGAAACACCGGGGAGCTGTTTTTT	CASSLASKGNTGELFF
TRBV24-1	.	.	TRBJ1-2	TGTGCCACCAGTGATATCGGGGCCAACTATGGCTACACCTTC	CATSDIGANYGYTF
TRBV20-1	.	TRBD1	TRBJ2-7	TGCAGTGCCCCACCCTTAATCGGACAGGGGGGCGAGCAGTACTTC	CSAPPLIGQGGEQYF
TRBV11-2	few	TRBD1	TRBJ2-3	TGTGCCAGCAGCCCCGGACAGGGTTTTGCAGATACGCAGTATTTT	CASSPGQGFADTQYF
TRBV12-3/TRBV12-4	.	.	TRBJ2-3	TGTGCCAGCAGTGCTGACAGGATCACAGATACGCAGTATTTT	CASSADRITDTQYF
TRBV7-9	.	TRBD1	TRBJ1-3	TGTGCCAGCAGCCGAGACGACAGGGGGCATGTCGGTGGAAACACCATATATTTT	CASSRDDRGHVGGNTIYF
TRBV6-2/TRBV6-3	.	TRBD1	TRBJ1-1	TGTGCCAGCAGGACCCCGGGACAGGGGAACACTGAAGCTTTCTTT	CASRTPGQGNTEAFF
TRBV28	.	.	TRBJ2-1	TGTGCCAGCAGTGCCTCTAAGGGGGGAGCCTACAATGAGCAGTTCTTC	CASSASKGGAYNEQFF
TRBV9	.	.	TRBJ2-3	TGTGCCAGCAGCTCCATGAACGTACCAGATACGCAGTATTTT	CASSSMNVPDTQYF
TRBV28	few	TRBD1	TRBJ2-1	TGTGCCAGCAGTCCACGGACAGGGAAAGACAATGAGCAGTTCTTC	CASSPRTGKDNEQFF
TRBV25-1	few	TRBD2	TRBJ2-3	TGTGCCAGCAGCCCCACTAGCGGGAGGGCCGCAGATACGCAGTATTTT	CASSPTSGRAADTQYF
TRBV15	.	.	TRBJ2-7	TGTGCCACCAGCACAGATGTTTTTGGAGAGGAAAGCAGTACCTACGAGCAGTACTTC	CATSTDVFGEESSTYEQYF
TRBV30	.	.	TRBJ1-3	TGTGCCTGGAGTGTAGGGCAGGGAAACACCATATATTTT	CAWSVGQGNTIYF
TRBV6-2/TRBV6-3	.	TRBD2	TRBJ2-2	TGTGCCAGCAGTTATGAGACTAGCGTGAACACCGGGGAGCTGTTTTTT	CASSYETSVNTGELFF
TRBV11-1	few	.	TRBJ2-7	TGTGCCAGCAGCCACGAGCGGGTACCACAAACGTACGAGCAGTACTTC	CASSHERVPQTYEQYF
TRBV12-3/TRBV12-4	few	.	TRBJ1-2	TGTGCCAGCAGTTACCGGGACGCGTGGGGCTACACCTTC	CASSYRDAWGYTF
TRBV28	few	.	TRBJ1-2	TGTGCCAGCAGTTTATTAGGTCTGGGGGTCGATAACTATGGCTACACCTTC	CASSLLGLGVDNYGYTF
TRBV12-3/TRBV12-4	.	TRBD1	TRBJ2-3	TGTGCCAGCAGGGGACAGGGTGGCACAGATACGCAGTATTTT	CASRGQGGTDTQYF
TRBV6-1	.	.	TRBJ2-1	TGTGCCAGCAGTGAAGCGGGTTCGGTCTACAATGAGCAGTTCTTC	CASSEAGSVYNEQFF
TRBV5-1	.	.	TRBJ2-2	TGCGCCAGCAGCCCCCGTAATGAGAACACCGGGGAGCTGTTTTTT	CASSPRNENTGELFF
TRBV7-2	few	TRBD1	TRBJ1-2	TGTGCCAGCAGCTTGGGACAGGGACTCTCGGGCTATGGCTACACCTTC	CASSLGQGLSGYGYTF
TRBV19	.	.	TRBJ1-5	TGTGCCAGTAGTATGGTCTCAGGGTCGGCGGTTCAGCCCCAGCATTTT	CASSMVSGSAVQPQHF
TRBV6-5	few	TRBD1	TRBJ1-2	TGTGCCAGCAGTTACTCAGGGACAGGGGCTGACTATGGCTACACCTTC	CASSYSGTGADYGYTF
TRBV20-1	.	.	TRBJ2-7	TGCAGTGCCCCTGGACTGAGCTACGAGCAGTACTTC	CSAPGLSYEQYF
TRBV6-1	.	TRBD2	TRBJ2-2	TGTGCCAGCAAACCGGGACTAGCGGGAGCAAACGGGGAGCTGTTTTTT	CASKPGLAGANGELFF
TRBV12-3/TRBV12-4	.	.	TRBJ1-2	TGTGCCAGCATGGTACCAGGTCGTGGGGATGGCTACACCTTC	CASMVPGRGDGYTF
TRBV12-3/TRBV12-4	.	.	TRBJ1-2	TGTGCCAGCAGATGGACCACGGGGTATGGCTACACCTTC	CASRWTTGYGYTF
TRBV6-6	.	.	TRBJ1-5	TGTGCCAGCAGTTACCCCGGCCAGGGACGGGGGAGCAATCAGCCCCAGCATTTT	CASSYPGQGRGSNQPQHF
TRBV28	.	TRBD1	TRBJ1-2	TGTGCCAGCAGCGGAGAACCGGGACAGGGAGGCAATGGATATGGCTACACCTTC	CASSGEPGQGGNGYGYTF
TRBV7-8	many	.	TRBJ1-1	TGTGCCAGCAGCTTGTATACAAACTCTGAAGCTTTCTTT	CASSLYTNSEAFF